These 17 T cell receptor beta chains were all obtained from the same sample, sequenced in a study of T cells in Graves' hyperthyroidism and ophthalmopathy. TCR beta CDR3 regions were amplified from RNA transcripts. During a first-round RT-PCR of the TCR CDR3, the HTBI primer set was used. TCRdb reanalysed the multiplex PCR reads using MiXCR and keeps one entry per CDR3 protein. The table has 75,000 to 100,000 distinct CDR3 sequences, over 50% seen once. The sequenced sample was blood. The receptors shown here come from a woman in her thirties or forties with Graves' hyperthyroidism.

This clonotype was observed at least ten times. The J gene is TRBJ2-5, the V gene TRBV29-1, with D tentatively TRBD2 (5 bases). Germline CDR1 SQVTM, CDR2 ANQGSEA. Trimming took off 2 bases at V and 2 bases at J, with 12 bases between the two ends. This CDR3 has 14 amino acids. The CDR3 region has the DNA TGCAGCGTTGAACGGGGATTTAGACAAGAGACCCAGTACTTC. It codes for CSVERGFRQETQYF.

The chain couples TRBV11-1 to TRBJ1-1; D may be TRBD1 (5 bases). Germline V gives CDR1 SGHAT, CDR2 FQDESV (reference sequence). This CDR3 contains 13 residues. Trimming left V 4 bases short and J 2 bases short, with 8 bases between. The CDR3, as DNA: TGTGCCAGCAGCTGGGGACGAAACACTGAAGCTTTCTTT. Amino acids: CASSWGRNTEAFF.

This clonotype is termed medium-sized. This rearrangement joins TRBV25-1 to TRBJ1-1; D unclear. Trimming stripped 4 bases from V and 1 base from J, with 16 bases between. Germline loops: CDR1 MGHDK, CDR2 SYGVNS. CDR3 length: 16 amino acids. The CDR3 sequence: CASSGLGRQANTEAFF. As DNA, the CDR3 is TGTGCCAGCAGTGGGTTGGGTAGGCAGGCGAACACTGAAGCTTTCTTT.

This clonotype is a singleton in its sample. One junction end does not reproduce the germline sequence, and a read error may be involved. The rearrangement joins TRBV5-1 to TRBJ1-5, with TRBD1 as a possible D gene (5 bases). CDR3 length: 11 amino acids. In germline, CDR1 is SGHRS, CDR2 YFSETQ. CDR3 in DNA: TGCGCCAGCAGCATGAGACAGCGCCAGCATTTT. Protein sequence: CASSMRQRQHF.

The J gene is TRBJ2-5, the V gene TRBV11-2; no clear D. CDR3 length equals 9 residues. The ends were cut back, 5 bases at V and 8 bases at J, with 3 bases in the middle. CDR1 is SGHAT and CDR2 is FQNNGV in the germline V gene. CDR3 sequence (DNA): TGTGCCAGCAGCCTTACCCAGTACTTC. Translation: CASSLTQYF.

This clonotype was seen ten or more times. The chain carries TRBV6-6 and TRBJ2-7; 10 bases align to TRBD2. Unmatched junction bases numbered 2, after V lost 6 bases and J lost 3 bases. There are 13 residues in the CDR3. Looked up from germline, CDR1 is MNHNY and CDR2 is SVGAGI (reference sequence). CDR3 bases: TGTGCCAGCAGGCGGACTAGCGGCTACGAGCAGTACTTC. Its translation: CASRRTSGYEQYF.

As concerns this clonotype: A much larger clone differs from this one at a single base, so this may be a read error. The genes are TRBV7-2 and TRBJ2-2; perhaps TRBD2 as D (6 bases). The CDR3 totals 15 residues. Germline V gene lookup returns CDR1 SGHTA and CDR2 FQGNSA. The CDR3 protein is CASSLFRDFTGGLFF. CDR3 DNA: TGTGCCAGCAGCTTGTTCAGGGATTTCACCGGGGGGCTGTTTTTT.

This sequence joins TRBV7-9 and TRBJ1-2; D not certain. In germline, CDR1 is SEHNR, CDR2 FQNEAQ (reference sequence). With 2 bases removed from V and 4 bases from J, the gap between germline ends came to 8 bases. The CDR3 is made up of 13 amino acids. CDR3 nucleotides: TGTGCCAGCAGCTTAATCGCGGGCTATGGCTACACCTTC. Translation gives CASSLIAGYGYTF.

In this sample, this clonotype turned up many times. An end of the junction differs from the germline gene, which may be a read error. The chain combines TRBV15 with TRBJ1-5, with D unresolved. The CDR3 spans 16 residues. Germline V gene sequence: CDR1 LNHNV, CDR2 YYDKDF (reference sequence). DNA for the CDR3: TGTGCCACCAGCAGAGATACGTTAGGGCAGGATCGGCCCCAGCACTTT. Its translation is CATSRDTLGQDRPQHF.

The chain uses TRBV15 and TRBJ2-5; weak D call: TRBD2 (7 bases). This CDR3 is built from 15 residues. Germline CDR1 reads LNHNV; CDR2 reads YYDKDF (reference sequence). Trimming removed 3 bases at V and 7 bases at J, with 18 bases between. The CDR3 DNA follows: TGTGCCACCAGCAGGGGGGGGGGCGCGGTGGCGACCCAGTACTTC. This sequence encodes CATSRGGGAVATQYF.

This chain uses TRBV2 with TRBJ2-7; 10 bases line up with TRBD1. Germline assignment: CDR1 SNHLY and CDR2 FYNNEI. The CDR3 runs 16 residues. The V segment lost 4 bases and the J segment 4 bases; nucleotides outside the gene matches: 10. The CDR3 DNA follows: TGTGCCAGCAGTGCCGGGACAGGGGAAAGAATATACGAGCAGTACTTC. Encoded protein: CASSAGTGERIYEQYF.

The genes are TRBV20-1 and TRBJ1-2; TRBD1 matches 9 bases. The CDR3 is 15 residues long. Trimming took 4 bases from V and 4 from J; bases not matched to a gene: 10. CDR1 and CDR2 from the germline V gene are DFQATT and SNEGSKA (reference sequence). The CDR3 region is CSATPTRTGAYGYTF. The CDR3 DNA sequence: TGCAGTGCTACCCCCACCCGGACAGGGGCCTATGGCTACACCTTC.

This clonotype was observed a few times. V and J are TRBV10-2 and TRBJ1-5; D remains ambiguous. Germline loops: CDR1 WSHSY, CDR2 SAAADI. The V and J ends lost 0 bases and 14 bases respectively, with 23 bases between them. The CDR3 totals 16 residues. The CDR3 DNA reads as TGCGCCAGCAGTGAGTCTAGTGTTATGGACCAAGCCCACGAGCATTTT. This sequence encodes CASSESSVMDQAHEHF.

The chain is built from TRBV9 and TRBJ2-7, with unresolved D. V dropped 7 bases and J dropped 0 bases, with 11 bases sitting between them. Germline-derived CDR1 and CDR2 are SGDLS and YYNGEE. The CDR3 contains 13 residues. CDR3 amino acids: CASSPGGSYEQYF. The DNA for the CDR3 is TGTGCCAGCTCACCAGGCGGCTCCTACGAGCAGTACTTC.

This clonotype was seen ten or more times. The chain employs TRBV5-1 and TRBJ1-2; 10 nucleotides match TRBD1. Germline lookup yields CDR1 SGHRS and CDR2 YFSETQ. Germline trimming cut 5 bases from V and 4 bases from J; bases unmatched to any gene: 5. This CDR3 contains 14 residues. CDR3 residues: CASRRTGGVYGYTF. DNA for the CDR3: TGCGCCAGCAGACGGACAGGGGGAGTCTATGGCTACACCTTC.

This clonotype was detected many times. The chain uses TRBV12-3 or TRBV12-4 and TRBJ2-5; 7 nucleotides agree with TRBD1. The V segment lost 6 bases and the J segment 3 bases; nucleotides outside the gene matches: 7. This CDR3 region has 14 residues. The CDR3 spells CASRPGQVEETQYF. The CDR3 DNA follows: TGTGCCAGCAGGCCCGGACAGGTTGAAGAGACCCAGTACTTC.

In this sample, this clonotype turned up many times. The chain combines TRBV6-6 with TRBJ2-3; D remains unclear. Trimming removed 0 bases at V and 2 bases at J, with 9 bases between. The germline V gene has CDR1 MNHNY and CDR2 SVGAGI (reference sequence). There are 15 residues in the CDR3. CDR3 protein: CASSYSVGYTDTQYF. The CDR3 DNA sequence: TGTGCCAGCAGTTACTCCGTCGGGTACACAGATACGCAGTATTTT.